The clone carrying this T cell receptor beta chain was seen ten or more times. The antigen is not known. This entry is derived from a study of T-cell memory formation after mild COVID-19. Study-wide points: Clones contracting over day 15 to 85 were CD4/CD8 balanced, with later expanders leaning CD4+. Contracting CD4+ clones were located mainly in CM and EM, and CD8+ clones in EMRA.

The CDR3 covers 17 residues. From germline, CDR1 is DFQATT and CDR2 SNEGSKA (reference sequence). Trimming took 6 bases from V and 0 from J, leaving 21 bases between them. In TCRdb, the 5' RACE reads were re-called with MiXCR into one record per CDR3 protein. The repertoire holds fewer than 35,000 distinct CDR3 sequences, with 15% to 20% as singletons. The V and J genes are TRBV20-1 and TRBJ2-1; maybe TRBD2 (6 bases). The sequenced sample consisted of PBMCs or a T cell subset sorted from them (not recorded which). The source of this sequence is an adult who had mild COVID-19 (a few samples of this study predate the infection). Cell type and time point are not known. CDR3 sequence: CSARSWRGDPSYNEQFF. CDR3 DNA sequence: TGCAGTGCCCGGAGTTGGCGGGGCGACCCCTCCTACAATGAGCAGTTCTTC.